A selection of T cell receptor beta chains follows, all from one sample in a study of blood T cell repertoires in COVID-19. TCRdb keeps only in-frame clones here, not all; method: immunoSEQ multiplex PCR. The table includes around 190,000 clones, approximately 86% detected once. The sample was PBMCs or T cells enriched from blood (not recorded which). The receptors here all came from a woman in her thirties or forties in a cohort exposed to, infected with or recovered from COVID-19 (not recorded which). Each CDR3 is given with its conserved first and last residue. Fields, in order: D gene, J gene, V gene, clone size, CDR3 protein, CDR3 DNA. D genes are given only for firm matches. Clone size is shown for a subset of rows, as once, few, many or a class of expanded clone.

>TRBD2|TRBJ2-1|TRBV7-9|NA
CASSHSGSSYNEQFF
TGTGCCAGCAGCCATAGCGGGAGCTCCTACAATGAGCAGTTCTTC
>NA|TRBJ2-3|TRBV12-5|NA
CASGSTGWGTDTQYF
TGTGCTAGTGGATCGACGGGGTGGGGCACAGATACGCAGTATTTT
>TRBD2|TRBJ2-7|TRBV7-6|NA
CASSPRGRQAYEQYF
TGTGCCAGCAGCCCGCGGGGGAGACAAGCCTACGAGCAGTACTTC
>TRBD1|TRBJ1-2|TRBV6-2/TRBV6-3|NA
CASSYSRDRGYYGYTF
TGTGCCAGCAGTTACTCCCGGGACAGGGGTTACTATGGCTACACCTTC
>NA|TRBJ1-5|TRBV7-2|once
CASSLARSNQPQHF
TGTGCCAGCAGCTTAGCCAGGAGCAATCAGCCCCAGCATTTT
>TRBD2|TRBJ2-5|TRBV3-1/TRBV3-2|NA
CASSQAAAGGETQYF
TGTGCCAGCAGCCAAGCCGCAGCGGGAGGCGAGACCCAGTACTTC
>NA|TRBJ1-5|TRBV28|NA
CASSLSGVNQPQHF
TGTGCCAGCAGTTTATCAGGGGTCAATCAGCCCCAGCATTTT
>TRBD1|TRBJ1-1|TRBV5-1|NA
CASSGTVLGNTEAFF
TGCGCCAGCAGCGGGACAGTACTCGGGAACACTGAAGCTTTCTTT
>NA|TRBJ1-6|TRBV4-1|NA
CASSQDRVAGKNSPLHF
TGCGCCAGCAGCCAAGATCGAGTGGCAGGGAAAAATTCACCCCTCCACTTT
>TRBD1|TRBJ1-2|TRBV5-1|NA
CASSPSDGTGSGYTF
TGCGCCAGCAGCCCCAGTGACGGGACAGGGTCTGGCTACACCTTC
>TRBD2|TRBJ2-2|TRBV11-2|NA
CASSWGGTGELFF
TGTGCCAGCAGCTGGGGGGGCACCGGGGAGCTGTTTTTT
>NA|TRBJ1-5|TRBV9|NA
CASSADSYQPQHF
TGTGCCAGCAGCGCGGACAGTTATCAGCCCCAGCATTTT
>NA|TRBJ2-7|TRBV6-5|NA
CASRFFPSYEQYF
TGTGCCAGCAGATTCTTTCCCTCCTACGAGCAGTACTTC
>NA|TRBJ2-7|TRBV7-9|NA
CASSYREGGYEQYF
TGTGCCAGCAGCTACAGGGAAGGGGGCTACGAGCAGTACTTC
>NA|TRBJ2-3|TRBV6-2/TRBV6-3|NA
CASSYVTDTQYF
TGTGCCAGCAGTTACGTAACAGATACGCAGTATTTT
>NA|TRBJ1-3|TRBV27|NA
CASKRSRDAGNTIYF
TGTGCCAGCAAAAGAAGCAGGGATGCTGGAAACACCATATATTTT
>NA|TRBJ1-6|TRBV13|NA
CASTTGGAPHLHF
TGTGCCAGCACCACCGGGGGGGCGCCCCACCTCCACTTT
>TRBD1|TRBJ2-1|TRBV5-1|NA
CASSLAQGADEQFF
TGCGCCAGCAGCTTGGCGCAGGGGGCTGATGAGCAGTTCTTC
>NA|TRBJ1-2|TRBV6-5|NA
CASSRANYGYTF
TGTGCCAGCAGTAGAGCTAACTATGGCTACACCTTC
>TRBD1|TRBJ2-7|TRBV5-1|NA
CASAGAHRQGPYEQYF
TGCGCCAGCGCCGGTGCCCATAGACAGGGGCCCTACGAGCAGTACTTC
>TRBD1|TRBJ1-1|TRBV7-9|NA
CASSYPGQATTEAFF
TGTGCCAGCAGCTACCCGGGACAGGCCACCACTGAAGCTTTCTTT
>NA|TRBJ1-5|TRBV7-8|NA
CASSRSSRLSGQPQHF
TGTGCCAGCAGTCGATCGTCCAGGCTCTCGGGACAGCCCCAGCATTTT
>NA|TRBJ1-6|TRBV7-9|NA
CAHAELASPLHF
TGTGCCCATGCGGAGTTGGCTTCACCCCTCCACTTT
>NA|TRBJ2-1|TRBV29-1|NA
CSVSPGARQGEQFF
TGCAGCGTTTCCCCGGGAGCCCGCCAAGGTGAGCAGTTCTTC
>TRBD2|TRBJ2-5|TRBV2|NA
CASSLGRMGQETQYF
TGTGCCAGCAGCCTCGGGAGGATGGGCCAAGAGACCCAGTACTTC
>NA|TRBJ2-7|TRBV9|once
CASTRGTTTYEQYF
TGTGCCAGCACTAGGGGGACTACCACCTACGAGCAGTACTTC
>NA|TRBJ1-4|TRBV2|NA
CASSRESATNEKLFF
TGTGCCAGCAGTCGCGAGAGCGCAACTAATGAAAAACTGTTTTTT
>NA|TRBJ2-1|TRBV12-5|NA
CASGLPLGLYNEQFF
TGTGCTAGTGGTTTGCCCCTGGGCCTCTACAATGAGCAGTTCTTC
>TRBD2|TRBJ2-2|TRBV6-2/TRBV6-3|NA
CASSYAGLAYTGELFF
TGTGCCAGCAGTTACGCGGGACTAGCTTATACCGGGGAGCTGTTTTTT
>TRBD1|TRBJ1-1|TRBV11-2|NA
CASSSQGAITEAFF
TGTGCCAGCAGCTCACAGGGGGCGATAACTGAAGCTTTCTTT
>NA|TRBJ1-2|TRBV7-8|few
CASSLGPRVPGYTF
TGTGCCAGCAGCTTAGGTCCTCGGGTCCCTGGCTACACCTTC